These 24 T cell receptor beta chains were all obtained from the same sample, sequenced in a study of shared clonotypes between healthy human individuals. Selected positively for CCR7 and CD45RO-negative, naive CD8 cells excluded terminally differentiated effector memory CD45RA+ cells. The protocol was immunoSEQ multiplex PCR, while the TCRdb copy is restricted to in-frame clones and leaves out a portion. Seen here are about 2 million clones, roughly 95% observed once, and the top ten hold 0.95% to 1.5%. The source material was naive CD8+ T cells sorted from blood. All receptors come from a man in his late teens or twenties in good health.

CDR3 protein: CASSPNLRSGPGQETQYF. The CDR3 nucleotides read TGTGCCAGCAGTCCAAACCTTCGGAGCGGACCCGGACAAGAGACCCAGTACTTC. The chain employs TRBV27 and TRBJ2-5; a weak D match, TRBD2 (5 bases). The CDR3 is made up of 18 amino acids. V was trimmed by 5 bases and J by 2 bases, leaving 24 bases between them. Germline V gene sequence: CDR1 MNHEY, CDR2 SMNVEV (reference sequence).

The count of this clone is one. CDR3: CASSSELNTEAFF. CDR3 bases: TGTGCCAGCAGCTCAGAACTGAACACTGAAGCTTTCTTT. The chain has TRBV7-3 and TRBJ1-1; D gene uncertain. The V end was cut by 4 bases, the J end by 0 bases, with 6 bases between. Germline CDR1 SGHTA, CDR2 FQGTGA. This CDR3 is 13 amino acids long. Complete variable domain (other parts from reference TRBV7-3 and TRBJ1-1): GAGVSQTPSNKVTEKGKYVELRCDPISGHTALYWYRQSLGQGPEFLIYFQGTGAADDSGLPNDRFFAVRPEGSVSTLKIQRTERGDSAVYLCASSSELNTEAFFGQGTRLTVV.

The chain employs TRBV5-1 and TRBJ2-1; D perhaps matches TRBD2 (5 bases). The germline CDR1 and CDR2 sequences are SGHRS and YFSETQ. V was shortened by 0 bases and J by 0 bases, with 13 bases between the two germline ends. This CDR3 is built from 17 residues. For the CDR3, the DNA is TGCGCCAGCAGCTTGGACCTCTTTGCGGGCTCCTACAATGAGCAGTTCTTC. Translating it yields CASSLDLFAGSYNEQFF.

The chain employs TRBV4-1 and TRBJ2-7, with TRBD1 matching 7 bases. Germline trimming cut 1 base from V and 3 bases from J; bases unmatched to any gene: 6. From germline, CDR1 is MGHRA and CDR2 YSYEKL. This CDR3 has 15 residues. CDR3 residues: CASSQGQGTIYEQYF. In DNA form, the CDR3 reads TGCGCCAGCAGCCAAGGACAGGGAACAATCTACGAGCAGTACTTC.

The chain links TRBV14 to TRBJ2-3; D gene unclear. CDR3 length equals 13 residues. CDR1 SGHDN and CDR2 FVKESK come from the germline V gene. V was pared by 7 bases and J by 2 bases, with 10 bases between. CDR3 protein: CASKGSFTDTQYF. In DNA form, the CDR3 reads TGTGCCAGCAAGGGCAGTTTCACAGATACGCAGTATTTT.

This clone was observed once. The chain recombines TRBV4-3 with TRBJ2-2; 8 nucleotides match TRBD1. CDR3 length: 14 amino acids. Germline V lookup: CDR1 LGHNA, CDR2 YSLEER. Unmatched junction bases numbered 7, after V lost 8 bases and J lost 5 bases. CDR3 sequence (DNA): TGCGCCAGCTTTAGGCAGGGGGCGACCGGGGAGCTGTTTTTT. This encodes CASFRQGATGELFF.

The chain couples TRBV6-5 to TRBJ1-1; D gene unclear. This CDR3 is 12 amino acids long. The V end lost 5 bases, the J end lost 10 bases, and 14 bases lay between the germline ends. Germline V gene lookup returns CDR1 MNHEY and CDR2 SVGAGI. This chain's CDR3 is CASSDPTGSAFF. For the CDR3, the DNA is TGTGCCAGCAGTGACCCTACGGGATCAGCTTTCTTT.

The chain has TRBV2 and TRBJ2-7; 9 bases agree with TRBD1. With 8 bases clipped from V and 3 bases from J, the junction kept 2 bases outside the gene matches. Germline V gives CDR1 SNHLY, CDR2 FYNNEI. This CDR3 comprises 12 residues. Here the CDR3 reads CASGDRVYEQYF. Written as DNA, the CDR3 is TGTGCCAGCGGGGACAGGGTCTACGAGCAGTACTTC.

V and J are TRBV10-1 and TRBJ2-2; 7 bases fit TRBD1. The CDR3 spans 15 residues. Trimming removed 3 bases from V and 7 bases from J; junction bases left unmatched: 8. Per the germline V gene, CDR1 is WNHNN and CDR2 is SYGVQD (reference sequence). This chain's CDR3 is CASSDYRGGNGELFF. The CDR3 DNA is TGCGCCAGCAGTGATTACAGGGGTGGTAACGGGGAGCTGTTTTTT.

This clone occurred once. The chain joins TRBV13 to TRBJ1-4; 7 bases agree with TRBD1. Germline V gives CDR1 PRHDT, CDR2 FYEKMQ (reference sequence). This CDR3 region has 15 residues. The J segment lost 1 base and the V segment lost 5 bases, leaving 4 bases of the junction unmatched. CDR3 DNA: TGTGCCAGCAGCCGAGGGACAGAAACTAATGAAAAACTGTTTTTT. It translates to CASSRGTETNEKLFF.

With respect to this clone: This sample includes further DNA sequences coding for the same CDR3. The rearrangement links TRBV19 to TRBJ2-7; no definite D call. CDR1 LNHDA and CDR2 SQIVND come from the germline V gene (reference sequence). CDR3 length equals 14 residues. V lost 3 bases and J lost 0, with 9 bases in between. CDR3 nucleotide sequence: TGTGCCAGTAGTATCCGCGGCAACTCCTACGAGCAGTACTTC. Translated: CASSIRGNSYEQYF.

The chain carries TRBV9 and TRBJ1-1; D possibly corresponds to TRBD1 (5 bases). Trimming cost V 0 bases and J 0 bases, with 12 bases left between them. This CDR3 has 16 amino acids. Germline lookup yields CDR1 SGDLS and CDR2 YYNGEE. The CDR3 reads CASSVGAADMNTEAFF. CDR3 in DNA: TGTGCCAGCAGCGTAGGGGCAGCGGACATGAACACTGAAGCTTTCTTT.

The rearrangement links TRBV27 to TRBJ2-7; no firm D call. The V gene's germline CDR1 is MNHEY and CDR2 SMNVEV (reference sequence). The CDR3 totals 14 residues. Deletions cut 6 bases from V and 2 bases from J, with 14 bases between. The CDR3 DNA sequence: TGTGCCAGCAGCCGCGGCCTACCCCCCTACGAGCAGTACTTC. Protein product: CASSRGLPPYEQYF.

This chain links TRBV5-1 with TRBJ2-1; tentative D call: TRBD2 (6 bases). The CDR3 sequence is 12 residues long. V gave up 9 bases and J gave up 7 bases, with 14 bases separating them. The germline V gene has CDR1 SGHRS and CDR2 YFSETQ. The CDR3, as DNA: TGCGCCACCTGGGACTTCAAAAATGAGCAGTTCTTC. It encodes CATWDFKNEQFF.

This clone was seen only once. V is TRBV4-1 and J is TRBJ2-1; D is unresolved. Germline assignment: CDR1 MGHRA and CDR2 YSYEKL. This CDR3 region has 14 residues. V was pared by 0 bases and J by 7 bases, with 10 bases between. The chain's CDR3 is CASSQETQWNEQFF. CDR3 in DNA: TGCGCCAGCAGCCAAGAGACACAGTGGAATGAGCAGTTCTTC.

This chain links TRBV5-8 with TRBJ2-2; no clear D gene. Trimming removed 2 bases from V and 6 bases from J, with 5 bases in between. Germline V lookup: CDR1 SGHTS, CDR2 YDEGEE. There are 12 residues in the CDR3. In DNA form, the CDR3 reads TGTGCCAGCAGCTTCAGTGCCGGGGAGCTGTTTTTT. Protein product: CASSFSAGELFF.

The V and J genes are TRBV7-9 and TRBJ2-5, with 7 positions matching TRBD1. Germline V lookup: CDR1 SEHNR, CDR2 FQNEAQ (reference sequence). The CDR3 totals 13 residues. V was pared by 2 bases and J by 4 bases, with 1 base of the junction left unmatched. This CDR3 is CASSLTGVETQYF. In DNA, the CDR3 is TGTGCCAGCAGCTTAACAGGGGTAGAGACCCAGTACTTC. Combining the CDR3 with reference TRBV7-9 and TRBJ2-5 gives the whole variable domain DTGVSQNPRHKITKRGQNVTFRCDPISEHNRLYWYRQTLGQGPEFLTYFQNEAQLEKSRLLSDRFSAERPKGSFSTLEIQRTEQGDSAMYLCASSLTGVETQYFGPGTRLLVL.

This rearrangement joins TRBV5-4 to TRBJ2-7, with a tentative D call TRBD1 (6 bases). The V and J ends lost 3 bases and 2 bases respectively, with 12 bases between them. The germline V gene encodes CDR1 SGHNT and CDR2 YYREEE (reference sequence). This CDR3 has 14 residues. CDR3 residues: CASSSGHLTYEQYF. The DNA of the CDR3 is TGTGCCAGCAGCTCGGGACACTTAACCTACGAGCAGTACTTC.

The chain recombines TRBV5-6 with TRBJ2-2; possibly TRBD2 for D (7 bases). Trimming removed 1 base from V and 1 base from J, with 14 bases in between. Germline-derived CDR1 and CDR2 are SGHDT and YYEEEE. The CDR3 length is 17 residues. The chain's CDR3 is CASSLPWGGMNTGELFF. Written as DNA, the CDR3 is TGTGCCAGCAGCTTGCCCTGGGGGGGCATGAACACCGGGGAGCTGTTTTTT.

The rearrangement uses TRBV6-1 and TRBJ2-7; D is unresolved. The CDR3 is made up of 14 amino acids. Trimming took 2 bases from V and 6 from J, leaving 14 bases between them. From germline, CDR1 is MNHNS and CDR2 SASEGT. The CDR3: CASSEMGIMREQYF. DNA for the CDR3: TGTGCCAGCAGTGAAATGGGTATCATGCGCGAGCAGTACTTC.

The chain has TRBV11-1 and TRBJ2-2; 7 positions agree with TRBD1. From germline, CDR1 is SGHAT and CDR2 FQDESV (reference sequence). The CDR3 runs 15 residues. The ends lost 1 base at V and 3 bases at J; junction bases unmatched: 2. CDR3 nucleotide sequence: TGTGCCAGCAGCTTAGGGACAGGAGACACCGGGGAGCTGTTTTTT. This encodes CASSLGTGDTGELFF.

The CDR3 DNA reads as TGTGCCAGCAGTTCCCCTCACGAGGGGGCTGGTGAGACCCAGTACTTC. This translates into CASSSPHEGAGETQYF. The rearrangement joins TRBV28 to TRBJ2-5; 7 bases line up with TRBD1. J was trimmed by 5 bases and V by 4 bases; bases with no gene match: 13. The germline gives CDR1 MDHEN, CDR2 SYDVKM. This CDR3 comprises 16 residues. The full variable domain, rest sourced from reference TRBV28 and TRBJ2-5, is DVKVTQSSRYLVKRTGEKVFLECVQDMDHENMFWYRQDPGLGLRLIYFSYDVKMKEKGDIPEGYSVSREKKERFSLILESASTNQTSMYLCASSSPHEGAGETQYFGPGTRLLVL.

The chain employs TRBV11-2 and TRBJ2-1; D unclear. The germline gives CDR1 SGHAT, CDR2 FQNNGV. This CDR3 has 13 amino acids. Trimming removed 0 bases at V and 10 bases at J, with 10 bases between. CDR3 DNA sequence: TGTGCCAGCAGCTTAGACCTGGCCATGGAGCAGTTCTTC. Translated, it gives CASSLDLAMEQFF.

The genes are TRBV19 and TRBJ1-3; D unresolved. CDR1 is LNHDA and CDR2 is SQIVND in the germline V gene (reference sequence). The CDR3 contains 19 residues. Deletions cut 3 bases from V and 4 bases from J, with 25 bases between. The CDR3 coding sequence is TGTGCCAGTAGTATTGGTACCCGTCGTGGTTTTTCTCTGGGAAACACCATATATTTT. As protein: CASSIGTRRGFSLGNTIYF. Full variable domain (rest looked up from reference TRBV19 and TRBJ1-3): DGGITQSPKYLFRKEGQNVTLSCEQNLNHDAMYWYRQDPGQGLRLIYYSQIVNDFQKGDIAEGYSVSREKKESFPLTVTSAQKNPTAFYLCASSIGTRRGFSLGNTIYFGEGSWLTVV.